The T cell receptor beta chain described here comes from a study of control samples from healthy donors and cancer patients. Measured with immunoSEQ multiplex PCR; TCRdb has only the in-frame clones, and not every one. Among roughly 88,000 clones, around four fifths were seen once, and the ten largest hold approximately 20%. Material for sequencing was blood. This clonotype was sampled from a man aged 30 to 39 in good health.

CDR3 residues: CASKPAPRVGYTF. The CDR3 region has the DNA TGTGCCAGCAAACCAGCTCCCCGCGTTGGCTACACCTTC. J is TRBJ1-2 and V is TRBV7-2, with D uncertain. Trimming cost V 7 bases and J 7 bases, with 16 bases left between them. The germline CDR1 and CDR2 sequences are SGHTA and FQGNSA. The CDR3 sequence is 13 residues long. Full variable domain (outside the CDR3, taken from reference TRBV7-2 and TRBJ1-2): GAGVSQSPSNKVTEKGKDVELRCDPISGHTALYWYRQSLGQGLEFLIYFQGNSAPDKSGLPSDRFSAERTGGSVSTLTIQRTQQEDSAVYLCASKPAPRVGYTFGSGTRLTVV.